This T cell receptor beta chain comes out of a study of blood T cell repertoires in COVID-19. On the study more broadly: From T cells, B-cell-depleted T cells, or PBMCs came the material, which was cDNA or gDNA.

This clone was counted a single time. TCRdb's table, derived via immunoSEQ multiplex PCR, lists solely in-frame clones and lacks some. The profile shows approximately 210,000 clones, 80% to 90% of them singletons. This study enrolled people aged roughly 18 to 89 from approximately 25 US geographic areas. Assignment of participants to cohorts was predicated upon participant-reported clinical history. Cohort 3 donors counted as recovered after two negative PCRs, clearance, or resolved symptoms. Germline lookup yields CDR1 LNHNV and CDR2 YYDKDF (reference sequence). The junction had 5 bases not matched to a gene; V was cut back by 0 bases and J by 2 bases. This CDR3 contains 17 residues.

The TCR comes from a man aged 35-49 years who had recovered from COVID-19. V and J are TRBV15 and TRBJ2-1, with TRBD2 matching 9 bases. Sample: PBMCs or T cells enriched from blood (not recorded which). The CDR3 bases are TGTGCCACCAGCAGAGATTGGGCTAGCGGGGCCTACAATGAGCAGTTCTTC. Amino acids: CATSRDWASGAYNEQFF.